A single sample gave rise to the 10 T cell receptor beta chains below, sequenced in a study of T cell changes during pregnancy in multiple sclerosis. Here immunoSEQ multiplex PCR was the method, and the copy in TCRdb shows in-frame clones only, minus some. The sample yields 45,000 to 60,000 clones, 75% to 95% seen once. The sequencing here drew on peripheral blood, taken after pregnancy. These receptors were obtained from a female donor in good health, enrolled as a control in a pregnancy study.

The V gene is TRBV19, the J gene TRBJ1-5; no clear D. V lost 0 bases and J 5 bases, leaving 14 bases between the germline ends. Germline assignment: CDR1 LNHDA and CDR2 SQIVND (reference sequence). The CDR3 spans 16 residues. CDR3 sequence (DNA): TGTGCCAGTAGTATAGAAGCAGGAGGTTTTCATCAGCCCCAGCATTTT. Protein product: CASSIEAGGFHQPQHF.

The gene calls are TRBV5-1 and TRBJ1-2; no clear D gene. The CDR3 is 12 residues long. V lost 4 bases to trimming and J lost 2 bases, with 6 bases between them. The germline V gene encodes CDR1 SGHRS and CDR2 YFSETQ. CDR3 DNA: TGCGCCAGCAGCCAGATGAACTATGGCTACACCTTC. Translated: CASSQMNYGYTF.

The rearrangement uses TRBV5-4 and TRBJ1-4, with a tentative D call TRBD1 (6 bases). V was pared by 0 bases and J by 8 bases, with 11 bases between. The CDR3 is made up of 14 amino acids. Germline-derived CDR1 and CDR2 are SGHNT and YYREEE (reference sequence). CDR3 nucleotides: TGTGCCAGCAGCTTGGACAGGGCCAGCGAAAAACTGTTTTTT. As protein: CASSLDRASEKLFF.

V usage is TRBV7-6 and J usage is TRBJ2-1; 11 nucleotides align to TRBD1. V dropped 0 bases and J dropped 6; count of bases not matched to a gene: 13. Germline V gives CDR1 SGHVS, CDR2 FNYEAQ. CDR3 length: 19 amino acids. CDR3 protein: CASSLASFSGTGGINEQFF. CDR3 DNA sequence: TGTGCCAGCAGCTTAGCGTCATTTTCCGGGACAGGGGGGATCAATGAGCAGTTCTTC.

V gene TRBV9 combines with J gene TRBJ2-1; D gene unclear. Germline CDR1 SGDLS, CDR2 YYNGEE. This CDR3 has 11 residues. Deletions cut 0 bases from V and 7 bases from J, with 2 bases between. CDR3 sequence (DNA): TGTGCCAGCAGCGTAGCTAATGAGCAGTTCTTC. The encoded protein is CASSVANEQFF. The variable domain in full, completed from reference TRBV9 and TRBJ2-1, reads DSGVTQTPKHLITATGQRVTLRCSPRSGDLSVYWYQQSLDQGLQFLIQYYNGEERAKGNILERFSAQQFPDLHSELNLSSLELGDSALYFCASSVANEQFFGPGTRLTVL.

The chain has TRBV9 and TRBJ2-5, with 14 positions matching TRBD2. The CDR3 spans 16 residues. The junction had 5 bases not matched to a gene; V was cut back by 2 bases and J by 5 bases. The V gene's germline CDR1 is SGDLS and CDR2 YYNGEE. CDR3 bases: TGTGCCAGCAGCGTCCGACTAGCGGGGGGGCGCGAGACCCAGTACTTC. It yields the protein CASSVRLAGGRETQYF.

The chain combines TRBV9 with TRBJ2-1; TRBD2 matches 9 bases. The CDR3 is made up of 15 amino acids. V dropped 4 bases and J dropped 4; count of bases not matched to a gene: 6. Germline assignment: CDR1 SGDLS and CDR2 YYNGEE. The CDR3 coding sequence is TGTGCCAGCAGCATTTCTAGCGGGGTTTACAATGAGCAGTTCTTC. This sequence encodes CASSISSGVYNEQFF.

CDR3 residues: CASSYSTRGSTYEQYF. CDR3 nucleotide sequence: TGTGCCAGCAGTTACTCTACGAGGGGGAGTACCTACGAGCAGTACTTC. The rearrangement joins TRBV6-5 to TRBJ2-7; D may be TRBD1 (6 bases). V lost 0 bases and J lost 2, with 14 bases in between. CDR1 is MNHEY and CDR2 is SVGAGI in the germline V gene. The length of the CDR3 is 16 residues.

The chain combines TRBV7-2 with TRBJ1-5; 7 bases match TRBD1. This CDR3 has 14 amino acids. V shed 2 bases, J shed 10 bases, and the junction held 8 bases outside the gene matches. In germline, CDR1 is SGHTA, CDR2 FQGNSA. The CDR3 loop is CASSLRQGPIPQHF. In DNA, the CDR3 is TGTGCCAGCAGCTTAAGACAGGGTCCAATCCCCCAGCATTTT.

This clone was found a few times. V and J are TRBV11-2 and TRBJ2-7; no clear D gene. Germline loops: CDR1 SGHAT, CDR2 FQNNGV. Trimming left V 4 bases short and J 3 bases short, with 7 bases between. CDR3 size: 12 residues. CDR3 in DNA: TGTGCCAGCAGCTATGGCGGCTACGAGCAGTACTTC. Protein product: CASSYGGYEQYF. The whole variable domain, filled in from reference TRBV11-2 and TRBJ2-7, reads EAGVAQSPRYKIIEKRQSVAFWCNPISGHATLYWYQQILGQGPKLLIQFQNNGVVDDSQLPKDRFSAERLKGVDSTLKIQPAKLEDSAVYLCASSYGGYEQYFGPGTRLTVT.